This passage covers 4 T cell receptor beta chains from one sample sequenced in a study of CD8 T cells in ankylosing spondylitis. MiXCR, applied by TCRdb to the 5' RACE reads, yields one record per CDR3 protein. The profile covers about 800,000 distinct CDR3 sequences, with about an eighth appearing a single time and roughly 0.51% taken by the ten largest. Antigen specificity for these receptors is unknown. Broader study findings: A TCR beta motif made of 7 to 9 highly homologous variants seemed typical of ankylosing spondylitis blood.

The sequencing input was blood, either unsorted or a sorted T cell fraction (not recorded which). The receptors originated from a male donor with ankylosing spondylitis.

CDR3 nucleotide sequence: TGTGCCAGCAGGGCGACAGGGGGGAACACCATATATTTT. Translating gives CASRATGGNTIYF. The V call is TRBV6-1, the J call TRBJ1-3; TRBD1 aligns across 9 bases. This CDR3 is 13 amino acids long. Germline CDR1 MNHNS, CDR2 SASEGT. Unmatched junction bases numbered 4, after V lost 6 bases and J lost 7 bases.

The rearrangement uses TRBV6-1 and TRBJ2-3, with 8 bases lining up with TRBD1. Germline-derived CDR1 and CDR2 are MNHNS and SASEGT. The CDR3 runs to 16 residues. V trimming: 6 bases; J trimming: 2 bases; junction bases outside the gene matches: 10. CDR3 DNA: TGTGCCAGCAGCGGTCTCGGGACAGGATCCACAGATACGCAGTATTTT. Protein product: CASSGLGTGSTDTQYF.

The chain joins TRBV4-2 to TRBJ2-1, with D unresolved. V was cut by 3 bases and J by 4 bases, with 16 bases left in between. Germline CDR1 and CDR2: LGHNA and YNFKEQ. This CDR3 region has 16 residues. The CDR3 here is CASSHLTRVSYNEQFF. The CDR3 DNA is TGTGCCAGCAGCCACCTCACTCGGGTATCTTACAATGAGCAGTTCTTC.

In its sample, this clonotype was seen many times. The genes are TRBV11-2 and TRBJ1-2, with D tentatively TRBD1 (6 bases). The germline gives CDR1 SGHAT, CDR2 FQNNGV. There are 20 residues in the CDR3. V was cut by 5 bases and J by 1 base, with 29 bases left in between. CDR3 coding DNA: TGTGCCAGCAGCCTAGTTCCCATTGGGTGGGATCGACAGGTTAACTATGGCTACACCTTC. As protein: CASSLVPIGWDRQVNYGYTF. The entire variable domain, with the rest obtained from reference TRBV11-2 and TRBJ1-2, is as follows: EAGVAQSPRYKIIEKRQSVAFWCNPISGHATLYWYQQILGQGPKLLIQFQNNGVVDDSQLPKDRFSAERLKGVDSTLKIQPAKLEDSAVYLCASSLVPIGWDRQVNYGYTFGSGTRLTVV.